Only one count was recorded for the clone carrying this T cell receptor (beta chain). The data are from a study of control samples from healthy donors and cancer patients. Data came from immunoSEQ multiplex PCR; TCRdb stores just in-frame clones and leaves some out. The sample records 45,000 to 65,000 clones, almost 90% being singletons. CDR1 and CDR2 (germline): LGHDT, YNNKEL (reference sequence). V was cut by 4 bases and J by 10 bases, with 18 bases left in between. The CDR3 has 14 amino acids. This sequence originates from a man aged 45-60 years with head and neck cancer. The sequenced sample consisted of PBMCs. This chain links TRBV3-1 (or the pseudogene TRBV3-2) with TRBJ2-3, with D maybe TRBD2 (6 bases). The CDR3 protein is CASSLGLTQGPQYF. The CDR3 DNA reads TGTGCCAGCAGCCTGGGACTTACCCAGGGACCGCAGTATTTT.